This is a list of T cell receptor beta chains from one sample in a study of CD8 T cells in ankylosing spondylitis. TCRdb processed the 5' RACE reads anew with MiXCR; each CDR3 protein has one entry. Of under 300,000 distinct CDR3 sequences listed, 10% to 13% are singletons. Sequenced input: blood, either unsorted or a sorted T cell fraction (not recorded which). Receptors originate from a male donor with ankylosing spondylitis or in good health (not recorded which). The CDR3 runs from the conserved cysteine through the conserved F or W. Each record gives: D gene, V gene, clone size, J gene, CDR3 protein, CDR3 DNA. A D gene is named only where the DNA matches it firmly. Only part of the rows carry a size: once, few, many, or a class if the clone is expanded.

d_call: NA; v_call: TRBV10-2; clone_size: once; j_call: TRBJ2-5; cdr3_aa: CASSDFRSVHETQYF; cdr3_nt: TGCGCCAGCAGTGACTTTCGGTCAGTACATGAGACCCAGTACTTC
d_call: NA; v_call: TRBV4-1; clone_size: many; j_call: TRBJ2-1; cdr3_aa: CASSQETSSGEQFF; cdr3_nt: TGCGCCAGCAGCCAAGAAACTAGCTCTGGTGAGCAGTTCTTC
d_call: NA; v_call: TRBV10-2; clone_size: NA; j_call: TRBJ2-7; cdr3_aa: CASSRAAGLDEQYF; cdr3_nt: TGCGCCAGCAGCCGAGCTGCGGGCCTTGACGAGCAGTACTTC
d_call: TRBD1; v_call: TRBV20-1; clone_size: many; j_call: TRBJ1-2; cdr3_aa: CSAGQGASYGYTF; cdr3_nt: TGCAGTGCTGGACAGGGGGCAAGCTATGGCTACACCTTC
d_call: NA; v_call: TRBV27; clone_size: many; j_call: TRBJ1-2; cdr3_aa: CASSFQGSNYGYTF; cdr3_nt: TGTGCCAGCAGTTTTCAGGGGTCAAACTATGGCTACACCTTC
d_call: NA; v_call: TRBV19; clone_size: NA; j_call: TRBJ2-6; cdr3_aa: CASSMGRVAGANVLTF; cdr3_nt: TGTGCCAGTAGTATGGGCAGGGTGGCTGGGGCCAACGTCCTGACTTTC
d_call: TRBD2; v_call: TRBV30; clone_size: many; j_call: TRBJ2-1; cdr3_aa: CACETSGRADEQFF; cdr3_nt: TGTGCCTGCGAGACTAGCGGGAGGGCTGATGAGCAGTTCTTC
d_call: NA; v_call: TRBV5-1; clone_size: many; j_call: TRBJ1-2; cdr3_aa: CASSLGTQDGYTF; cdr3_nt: TGCGCCAGCAGCCTCGGGACGCAGGATGGCTACACCTTC
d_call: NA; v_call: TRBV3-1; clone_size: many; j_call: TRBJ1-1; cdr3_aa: CASSQDSRNTEAFF; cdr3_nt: TGTGCCAGCAGCCAAGACTCCAGGAACACTGAAGCTTTCTTT
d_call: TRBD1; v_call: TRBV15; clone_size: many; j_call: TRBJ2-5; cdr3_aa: CATRRTGQETQYF; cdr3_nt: TGTGCCACCAGAAGGACAGGGCAAGAGACCCAGTACTTC
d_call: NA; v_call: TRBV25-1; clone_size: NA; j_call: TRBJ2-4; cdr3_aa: CASSESGWGNIQYF; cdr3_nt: TGTGCCAGCAGTGAATCAGGGTGGGGAAACATTCAGTACTTC
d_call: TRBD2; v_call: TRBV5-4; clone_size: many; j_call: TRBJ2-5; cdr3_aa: CASSFRGSETQYF; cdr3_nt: TGTGCCAGCAGCTTCCGCGGGAGCGAGACCCAGTACTTC
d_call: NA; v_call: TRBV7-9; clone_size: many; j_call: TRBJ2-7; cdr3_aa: CASTPPRGIYEQYF; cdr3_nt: TGTGCCAGCACCCCTCCCAGGGGAATTTACGAGCAGTACTTC
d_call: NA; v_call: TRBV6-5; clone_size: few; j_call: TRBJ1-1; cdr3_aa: CASSSASEAFF; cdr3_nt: TGTGCCAGCAGCTCAGCTTCTGAAGCTTTCTTT
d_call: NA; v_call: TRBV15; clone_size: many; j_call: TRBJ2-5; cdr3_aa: CATSRDNLEETQYF; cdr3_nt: TGTGCCACCAGCAGAGATAATCTCGAAGAGACCCAGTACTTC
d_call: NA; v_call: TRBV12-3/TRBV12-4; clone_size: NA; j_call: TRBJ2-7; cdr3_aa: CASWEASYEQYF; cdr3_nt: TGTGCCAGCTGGGAAGCATCCTACGAGCAGTACTTC
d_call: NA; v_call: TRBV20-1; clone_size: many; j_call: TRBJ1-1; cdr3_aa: CSVTSTQGLAEAFF; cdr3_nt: TGCAGTGTTACTTCGACACAGGGACTAGCTGAAGCTTTCTTT
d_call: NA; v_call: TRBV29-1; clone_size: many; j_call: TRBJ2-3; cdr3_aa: CSVVGVAGDTQYF; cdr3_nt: TGCAGCGTTGTGGGGGTAGCAGGAGATACGCAGTATTTT
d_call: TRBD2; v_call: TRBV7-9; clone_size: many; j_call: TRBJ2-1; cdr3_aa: CASSLRSTSGNEQFF; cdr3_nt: TGTGCCAGCAGCTTACGCTCGACTAGCGGGAATGAGCAGTTCTTC
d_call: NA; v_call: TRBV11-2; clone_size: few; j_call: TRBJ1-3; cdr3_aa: CASSTRPRGRSSGNTIYF; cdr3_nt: TGTGCCAGCAGCACCCGACCAAGGGGACGTTCCTCTGGAAACACCATATATTTT
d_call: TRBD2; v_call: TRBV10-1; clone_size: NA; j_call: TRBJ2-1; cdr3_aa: CASSSSGNEQFF; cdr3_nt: TGCGCCAGCAGTTCTAGCGGCAATGAGCAGTTCTTC
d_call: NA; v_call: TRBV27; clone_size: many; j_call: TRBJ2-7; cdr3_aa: CASSLFGDYEQYF; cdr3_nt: TGTGCCAGCAGTTTATTCGGAGACTACGAGCAGTACTTC
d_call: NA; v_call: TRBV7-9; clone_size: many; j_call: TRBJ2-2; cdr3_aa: CASSLEDGELFF; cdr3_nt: TGTGCCAGCAGCTTAGAGGACGGGGAGCTGTTTTTT
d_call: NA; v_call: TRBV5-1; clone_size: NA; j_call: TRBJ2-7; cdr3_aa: CASSLEAAGTYEQYF; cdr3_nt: TGCGCCAGCAGCTTGGAGGCGGCCGGTACCTACGAGCAGTACTTC
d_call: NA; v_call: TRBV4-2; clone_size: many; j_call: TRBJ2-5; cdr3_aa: CASSVGSSLGQETQYF; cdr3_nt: TGTGCCAGCAGCGTCGGGAGCTCTTTGGGCCAAGAGACCCAGTACTTC
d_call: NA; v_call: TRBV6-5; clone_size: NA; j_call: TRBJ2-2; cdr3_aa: CASSYRARGVGELFF; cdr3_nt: TGTGCCAGCAGTTACAGGGCCAGAGGGGTCGGGGAGCTGTTTTTT
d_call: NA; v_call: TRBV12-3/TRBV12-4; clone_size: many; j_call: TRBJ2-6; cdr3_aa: CASSLGQTSGANVLTF; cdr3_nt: TGTGCCAGCAGTTTAGGGCAGACCTCTGGGGCCAACGTCCTGACTTTC
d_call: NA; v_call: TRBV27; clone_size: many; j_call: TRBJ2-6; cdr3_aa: CASSLWGGNSGANVLTF; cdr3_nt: TGTGCCAGCAGTTTATGGGGCGGTAACTCTGGGGCCAACGTCCTGACTTTC